Shown below are 28 T cell receptor beta chains from a single sample sequenced in a study of cytomegalovirus exposure and HLA in healthy donors (dated by TCRdb to the late 2010s). Library preparation employed the immunoSEQ multiplex PCR assay. The multiplex PCR relied on a mix of 60 forward primers for TCR Vbeta segments and 13 reverse primers for TCR Jbeta segments. TCRdb obtained this table from immuneACCESS and retained in-frame rearrangements with V and J assigned. These tables miss some clones; where compared with another copy, unresolved V genes account for less than half of the shortfall, and the remainder is unexplained. The sample data list 100,000 to 150,000 clones, and over 70% of these were observed just once. The ten largest clones take up 1.5% of the sample. Sequenced material: PBMCs. These receptors all come from a woman between 18 and 29 years old in good health and CMV-seronegative.

The chain is built from TRBV7-6 and TRBJ2-3; unclear D gene. The CDR3 length is 13 residues. The V end lost 5 bases, the J end lost 1 base, and 7 bases lay between the germline ends. Germline V gene lookup returns CDR1 SGHVS and CDR2 FNYEAQ. In DNA, the CDR3 is TGTGCCAGCAGCGCAACTCGCACAGATACGCAGTATTTT. As protein: CASSATRTDTQYF.

The chain employs TRBV6-6 and TRBJ1-2; perhaps TRBD1 as D (5 bases). The CDR3 consists of 16 residues. V was pared by 2 bases and J by 4 bases, with 17 bases between. Germline V gives CDR1 MNHNY, CDR2 SVGAGI (reference sequence). CDR3 in amino acids: CASSYGYDRTGYGYTF. The DNA of the CDR3 is TGTGCCAGCAGTTACGGGTATGACAGAACGGGCTATGGCTACACCTTC.

The genes are TRBV7-6 and TRBJ1-1; D unclear. V shed 1 base and J shed 3 bases, with 6 bases lying between them. This CDR3 has 13 amino acids. The germline V gene encodes CDR1 SGHVS and CDR2 FNYEAQ. CDR3 amino acids: CASSLEPYTEAFF. The CDR3 DNA follows: TGTGCCAGCAGCTTAGAGCCTTACACTGAAGCTTTCTTT. The whole variable domain, remainder taken from reference TRBV7-6 and TRBJ1-1, is GAGVSQSPRYKVTKRGQDVALRCDPISGHVSLYWYRQALGQGPEFLTYFNYEAQQDKSGLPNDRFSAERPEGSISTLTIQRTEQRDSAMYRCASSLEPYTEAFFGQGTRLTVV.

V and J are TRBV5-1 and TRBJ2-7; 7 bases are shared with TRBD2. Looked up from germline, CDR1 is SGHRS and CDR2 is YFSETQ. CDR3 size: 16 residues. The V and J ends lost 0 bases and 3 bases, in that order; junction bases with no gene match: 9. The DNA of the CDR3 is TGCGCCAGCAGCTTGGCCGCCGCGGGAGAAAGCTACGAGCAGTACTTC. It codes for CASSLAAAGESYEQYF.

J is TRBJ1-2 and V is TRBV7-9; the D is unclear. CDR3 length equals 14 residues. V was clipped by 5 bases and J by 7 bases, with 17 bases between them. Germline lookup yields CDR1 SEHNR and CDR2 FQNEAQ (reference sequence). Here the CDR3 reads CASSPTGVVLGYTF. As DNA, the CDR3 is TGTGCCAGCAGCCCCACCGGGGTTGTTCTTGGCTACACCTTC.

The rearrangement links TRBV6-6 to TRBJ2-7; no clear D gene. The germline gives CDR1 MNHNY, CDR2 SVGAGI (reference sequence). Deletions cut 8 bases from V and 2 bases from J, with 10 bases between. This CDR3 spans 12 amino acids. The CDR3 coding sequence is TGTGCCAGCTCCCAGTCAGCCTACGAGCAGTACTTC. This encodes CASSQSAYEQYF.

The table lists this clone with a few counts. The CDR3 spells CASSRRSGGEQFF. The CDR3 DNA reads TGTGCCAGCAGCCGCCGTAGCGGGGGCGAGCAGTTCTTC. The chain employs TRBV6-5 and TRBJ2-1; TRBD2 agrees at 9 bases. Germline trimming cut 6 bases from V and 10 bases from J; bases unmatched to any gene: 7. Germline CDR1 is MNHEY and CDR2 is SVGAGI. This CDR3 is 13 amino acids long.

The chain recombines TRBV4-1 with TRBJ1-5, with 8 bases matching TRBD1. The CDR3 loop spans 15 amino acids. Germline CDR1 is MGHRA and CDR2 is YSYEKL. The trim removed 2 bases at V and 7 bases at J, leaving 7 bases unmatched. This CDR3 reads CASSQRGQGAQPQHF. CDR3 DNA: TGCGCCAGCAGCCAACGCGGACAGGGAGCGCAGCCCCAGCATTTT.

This rearrangement joins TRBV7-9 to TRBJ2-1, with TRBD2 identical over 12 bases. The CDR3 contains 18 residues. Germline CDR1 SEHNR, CDR2 FQNEAQ (reference sequence). The V segment lost 5 bases and the J segment 8 bases; nucleotides outside the gene matches: 16. CDR3 region: CASSRVALTSGRKDEQFF. CDR3 sequence (DNA): TGTGCCAGCAGCCGAGTAGCCCTCACTAGCGGGAGGAAGGATGAGCAGTTCTTC. The variable domain in full, completed from reference TRBV7-9 and TRBJ2-1, reads DTGVSQNPRHKITKRGQNVTFRCDPISEHNRLYWYRQTLGQGPEFLTYFQNEAQLEKSRLLSDRFSAERPKGSFSTLEIQRTEQGDSAMYLCASSRVALTSGRKDEQFFGPGTRLTVL.

The V and J genes are TRBV7-9 and TRBJ1-2; D possibly corresponds to TRBD1 (5 bases). The CDR3 has 15 amino acids. Germline loops: CDR1 SEHNR, CDR2 FQNEAQ (reference sequence). Trimming cost V 5 bases and J 3 bases, with 16 bases left between them. CDR3 DNA sequence: TGTGCCAGCAGCCCAGCCGGGACTGCGCACTATGGCTACACCTTC. It codes for CASSPAGTAHYGYTF.

This clone has just one count. The chain employs TRBV6-1 and TRBJ2-5, with D maybe TRBD1 (6 bases). Germline CDR1 MNHNS, CDR2 SASEGT. This CDR3 has 14 amino acids. The germline V and J ends were trimmed by 10 bases and 3 bases, with 18 bases remaining between them. As DNA, the CDR3 is TGTGCCACTATCAGGGGTAGTTGGAAAGAGACCCAGTACTTC. This gives the protein CATIRGSWKETQYF.

The chain is built from TRBV14 and TRBJ2-1; possibly TRBD2 for D (5 bases). V lost 5 bases and J 3 bases, leaving 8 bases between the germline ends. Per the germline V gene, CDR1 is SGHDN and CDR2 is FVKESK. The CDR3 totals 13 residues. The CDR3 nucleotides read TGTGCCAGCAGCACCCGGGACTACAATGAGCAGTTCTTC. It codes for CASSTRDYNEQFF.

This clone was observed a single time. This rearrangement joins TRBV30 to TRBJ1-2, with TRBD1 matching 9 bases. Germline V gene sequence: CDR1 GTSNPN, CDR2 SVGIG (reference sequence). With V trimmed by 3 bases and J by 6 bases, 5 bases remained unmatched. The length of the CDR3 is 13 residues. The CDR3 DNA reads TGTGCCTGGAGCCGGGACAGGGTAAATGGCTACACCTTC. Its protein product is CAWSRDRVNGYTF.

This sequence joins TRBV7-6 and TRBJ2-1; D might be TRBD1 (5 bases). Per the germline V gene, CDR1 is SGHVS and CDR2 is FNYEAQ. Trimming took 5 bases from V and 0 from J, leaving 14 bases between them. CDR3 size: 16 residues. The CDR3 DNA sequence: TGTGCCAGCAGCCTAGGGGTAGCCCTCTCCTACAATGAGCAGTTCTTC. Its translation: CASSLGVALSYNEQFF.

This clone was detected once. The chain has TRBV6-5 and TRBJ2-2, with TRBD2 matching over 7 bases. Germline CDR1 and CDR2: MNHEY and SVGAGI. With V trimmed by 7 bases and J by 5 bases, 7 bases remained unmatched. CDR3 length: 14 residues. CDR3 sequence (DNA): TGTGCCAGCACTGGACTAGTAGAAACCGGGGAGCTGTTTTTT. It codes for CASTGLVETGELFF.

In its sample, this clone was seen once. CDR3: CASSLGTSGWNEQFF. CDR3 bases: TGTGCCAGCAGCTTGGGGACTAGCGGGTGGAATGAGCAGTTCTTC. The J gene is TRBJ2-1, the V gene TRBV5-6, with TRBD2 identical over 11 bases. J was trimmed by 7 bases and V by 0 bases; bases with no gene match: 3. Germline CDR1 reads SGHDT; CDR2 reads YYEEEE. The CDR3 loop spans 15 amino acids. The whole variable domain, remainder taken from reference TRBV5-6 and TRBJ2-1, is DAGVTQSPTHLIKTRGQQVTLRCSPKSGHDTVSWYQQALGQGPQFIFQYYEEEERQRGNFPDRFSGHQFPNYSSELNVNALLLGDSALYLCASSLGTSGWNEQFFGPGTRLTVL.

The J gene is TRBJ1-3, the V gene TRBV10-2; D may be TRBD1 (6 bases). This CDR3 has 14 residues. Trimming shortened V by 5 bases and J by 2 bases, and 10 bases separated the two germline ends. CDR1 is WSHSY, CDR2 SAAADI, per germline. The CDR3 nucleotides read TGCGCCAGCAGTACACAGGGCGCTGGAAACACCATATATTTT. Protein: CASSTQGAGNTIYF.

This clone was counted a single time. V and J are TRBV28 and TRBJ2-7, with TRBD1 as a possible D gene (6 bases). V dropped 6 bases and J dropped 3 bases, with 12 bases sitting between them. The CDR3 runs to 13 residues. Germline CDR1 MDHEN, CDR2 SYDVKM. Written as DNA, the CDR3 is TGTGCCAGCAGGGTACAGGGTTTCTACGAGCAGTACTTC. Its protein is CASRVQGFYEQYF.

The V call is TRBV2, the J call TRBJ2-3; TRBD2 matches at 11 bases. With V trimmed by 10 bases and J by 2 bases, 2 bases remained unmatched. CDR1 is SNHLY, CDR2 FYNNEI, per germline. This CDR3 is 13 amino acids long. The CDR3, as DNA: TGTGCCATGGGACTAGCGGTCACAGATACGCAGTATTTT. It encodes CAMGLAVTDTQYF.

The CDR3 reads CASSLQTVTYEQYF. As DNA, the CDR3 is TGTGCCAGCAGCTTACAGACTGTTACCTACGAGCAGTACTTC. The chain is built from TRBV7-8 and TRBJ2-7; D is unclear. There are 14 residues in the CDR3. Looked up from germline, CDR1 is SGHVS and CDR2 is FQNEAQ. With 2 bases removed from V and 2 bases from J, the gap between germline ends came to 10 bases.

This chain joins TRBV6-6 and TRBJ2-7; D is unclear. Looked up from germline, CDR1 is MNHNY and CDR2 is SVGAGI (reference sequence). V was pared by 5 bases and J by 3 bases, with 8 bases between. This CDR3 region has 12 residues. The CDR3 spells CASSPGGYEQYF. DNA for the CDR3: TGTGCCAGCAGTCCGGGTGGCTACGAGCAGTACTTC.

V and J are TRBV30 and TRBJ1-5, with 7 bases that match TRBD1. Germline V gene lookup returns CDR1 GTSNPN and CDR2 SVGIG (reference sequence). The CDR3 is 14 residues long. Trimming cost V 3 bases and J 7 bases; bases outside gene matches: 9. CDR3: CAWSRDRAGQPQHF. CDR3 bases: TGTGCCTGGAGCCGAGACAGGGCTGGCCAGCCCCAGCATTTT.

This clone was seen a single time. V is TRBV28 and J is TRBJ2-7; 11 positions match TRBD2. This CDR3 has 15 residues. The germline V gene encodes CDR1 MDHEN and CDR2 SYDVKM. V lost 8 bases and J lost 4; bases outside the gene matches: 10. CDR3 nucleotides: TGTGCCAGCTTAGCGGGAGGGGGTAGTGAGTACGAGCAGTACTTC. Translation: CASLAGGGSEYEQYF. Based on the CDR3 plus reference TRBV28 and TRBJ2-7, the full variable domain is DVKVTQSSRYLVKRTGEKVFLECVQDMDHENMFWYRQDPGLGLRLIYFSYDVKMKEKGDIPEGYSVSREKKERFSLILESASTNQTSMYLCASLAGGGSEYEQYFGPGTRLTVT.

This clone was recorded a few times. This chain's CDR3 is CSVEEAGGAGLAFF. The CDR3 region has the DNA TGCAGCGTTGAAGAGGCAGGGGGCGCCGGGCTAGCTTTCTTT. This rearrangement joins TRBV29-1 to TRBJ1-1; 8 bases are a match to TRBD1. Per the germline V gene, CDR1 is SQVTM and CDR2 is ANQGSEA. V lost 0 bases, J lost 10 bases, and 10 bases stayed unmatched. CDR3 length: 14 residues.

This sequence joins TRBV7-6 and TRBJ2-5, with D tentatively TRBD2 (6 bases). Germline V gene sequence: CDR1 SGHVS, CDR2 FNYEAQ. Trimming stripped 1 base from V and 3 bases from J, with 9 bases between. This CDR3 spans 14 amino acids. Written as DNA, the CDR3 is TGTGCCAGCAGCTTAGACCCGGGAGAAGAGACCCAGTACTTC. Translation gives CASSLDPGEETQYF.

This chain connects TRBV5-1 to TRBJ2-1; D may be TRBD2 (5 bases). Germline V gene data show CDR1 as SGHRS and CDR2 as YFSETQ. V was clipped by 2 bases and J by 6 bases, with 6 bases between them. The CDR3 runs to 12 residues. CDR3 coding DNA: TGCGCCAGCAGCTTTGGAGGCAATGAGCAGTTCTTC. Residues: CASSFGGNEQFF.

V gene TRBV2 combines with J gene TRBJ1-1; D unresolved. Trimming took 4 bases from V and 5 from J, leaving 5 bases between them. The germline CDR1 and CDR2 sequences are SNHLY and FYNNEI. This CDR3 is 11 amino acids long. Here the CDR3 reads CASSAGTEAFF. In DNA, the CDR3 is TGTGCCAGCAGTGCGGGGACTGAAGCTTTCTTT.

The chain is built from TRBV7-9 and TRBJ2-1; TRBD2 matches 10 bases. This CDR3 has 15 residues. V dropped 5 bases and J dropped 1; count of bases not matched to a gene: 2. Germline V gives CDR1 SEHNR, CDR2 FQNEAQ (reference sequence). CDR3: CASSDSGRSYNEQFF. CDR3 coding DNA: TGTGCCAGCAGCGATAGCGGGAGGTCCTACAATGAGCAGTTCTTC.